This note documents a single TCR beta chain sequence. Its antigen is unidentified. Sequencing targeted expressed TCRB transcripts, as all isolated RNA had been reverse transcribed. Some clones are missing from TCRdb's copy, which holds only in-frame ones; the method was immunoSEQ multiplex PCR. The sample has 200,000 to 250,000 clones; about 71% are singletons. This CDR3 has 14 amino acids. The germline V gene has CDR1 MNHEY and CDR2 SVGAGI. The trim removed 6 bases at V and 5 bases at J, leaving 6 bases unmatched. CD45RO/CCR7/CD25/CD127/CD95/CD27 staining was used to isolate CD4+ naive, central memory, regulatory and stem cell-like memory cells by sorting. The source of the sample is a study of beta chain features in type 1 diabetes. Whole-study results and caveats: The study found fewer insertions and more deletions at VDJ junctions in type 1 diabetes patients. Sampled from patients, naive, central memory and Treg TCRB repertoires appeared more similar than those sampled from healthy donors.

The chain joins TRBV6-5 to TRBJ1-1, with 10 bases aligning to TRBD1. This TCR came from a man aged 25-40 years in good health. Sequencing used naive CD4+ T cells from blood. CDR3 in amino acids: CASSSTGGYTEAFF. CDR3 in DNA: TGTGCCAGCAGCTCGACAGGGGGCTATACTGAAGCTTTCTTT.